These T cell receptor beta chains were read from a single sample in a study of CD8+ T cells in alopecia areata. Sequenced by immunoSEQ multiplex PCR; TCRdb stores in-frame clones only, minus some. In the table there are about 270,000 clones, 60% of which are singletons. The sequencing used CD4+ T cells sorted from blood, collected at week 52, from a patient treated with tofacitinib. These receptors all come from a human donor with alopecia areata. The CDR3 runs from the conserved cysteine through the conserved F or W. A D gene is named only where the DNA matches it firmly. Only part of the rows carry a size: once, few, many, or a class if the clone is expanded.

D: TRBD1
V: TRBV5-4
size: .
J: TRBJ2-1
length: 15
CDR3: CASSGGQISYNEQFF
DNA: TGTGCCAGCAGCGGGGGACAGATCTCCTACAATGAGCAGTTCTTC

D: .
V: TRBV18
size: many
J: TRBJ2-7
length: 14
CDR3: CASSPQVSSYEQYF
DNA: TGTGCCAGCTCACCACAAGTAAGCTCCTACGAGCAGTACTTC

D: .
V: TRBV5-4
size: few
J: TRBJ1-6
length: 19
CDR3: CASSLGGPKVGFFNSPLHF
DNA: TGTGCCAGCAGCTTGGGAGGGCCAAAAGTTGGTTTTTTTAATTCACCCCTCCACTTT

D: .
V: TRBV20-1
size: .
J: TRBJ2-7
length: 11
CDR3: CSARDAYEQYF
DNA: TGCAGTGCTAGGGATGCCTACGAGCAGTACTTC

D: .
V: TRBV9
size: .
J: TRBJ1-2
length: 14
CDR3: CASSVVSGSDGYTF
DNA: TGTGCCAGCAGCGTAGTGTCAGGGTCGGATGGCTACACCTTC

D: .
V: TRBV7-2
size: few
J: TRBJ1-6
length: 15
CDR3: CASSLEGSYNSPLHF
DNA: TGTGCCAGCAGCTTAGAGGGCAGTTATAATTCACCCCTCCACTTT

D: TRBD1
V: TRBV11-2
size: .
J: TRBJ1-6
length: 16
CDR3: CASSLWEGARNSPLHF
DNA: TGTGCCAGCAGCCTCTGGGAGGGGGCAAGAAATTCACCCCTCCACTTT

D: TRBD1
V: TRBV30
size: .
J: TRBJ2-7
length: 12
CDR3: CAWSSDRDEQYF
DNA: TGTGCCTGGAGTTCGGACAGGGACGAGCAGTACTTC

D: .
V: TRBV30
size: .
J: TRBJ2-7
length: 13
CDR3: CAWSVLQTYEQYF
DNA: TGTGCCTGGAGTGTTCTTCAGACCTACGAGCAGTACTTC

D: .
V: TRBV29-1
size: few
J: TRBJ2-3
length: 15
CDR3: CSVEGGDPSTDTQYF
DNA: TGCAGCGTTGAAGGAGGGGACCCTAGCACAGATACGCAGTATTTT

D: .
V: TRBV7-9
size: few
J: TRBJ2-7
length: 15
CDR3: CASSPAPLRTYEQYF
DNA: TGTGCCAGCAGCCCAGCGCCCCTTCGGACCTACGAGCAGTACTTC

D: .
V: TRBV6-5
size: .
J: TRBJ1-4
length: 14
CDR3: CASSTWGANEKLFF
DNA: TGTGCCAGCAGTACGTGGGGGGCGAATGAAAAACTGTTTTTT

D: TRBD1
V: TRBV29-1
size: few
J: TRBJ2-2
length: 13
CDR3: CSVITGGTGELFF
DNA: TGCAGCGTTATAACAGGGGGCACCGGGGAGCTGTTTTTT

D: TRBD1
V: TRBV5-1
size: .
J: TRBJ2-2
length: 14
CDR3: CASKGQMNTGELFF
DNA: TGCGCCAGCAAGGGACAGATGAACACCGGGGAGCTGTTTTTT

D: .
V: TRBV30
size: .
J: TRBJ1-1
length: 13
CDR3: CACLRDGSTEAFF
DNA: TGTGCCTGCCTCAGGGACGGTAGCACTGAAGCTTTCTTT

D: TRBD1
V: TRBV2
size: .
J: TRBJ2-5
length: 14
CDR3: CASEGQDYQETQYF
DNA: TGTGCCAGTGAGGGACAGGACTACCAAGAGACCCAGTACTTC

D: .
V: TRBV6-1
size: .
J: TRBJ2-5
length: 12
CDR3: CASNPGQETQYF
DNA: TGTGCCAGCAATCCGGGGCAAGAGACCCAGTACTTC

D: .
V: TRBV9
size: .
J: TRBJ2-7
length: 15
CDR3: CASSPKRQGSYEQYF
DNA: TGTGCCAGCAGCCCCAAGCGTCAGGGGAGCTACGAGCAGTACTTC

D: .
V: TRBV27
size: .
J: TRBJ1-6
length: 14
CDR3: CASSRININSPLHF
DNA: TGTGCCAGTTCCAGGATTAACATTAATTCACCCCTCCACTTT

D: .
V: TRBV4-3
size: .
J: TRBJ2-3
length: 13
CDR3: CASSGELPDTQYF
DNA: TGCGCCAGCAGCGGGGAACTTCCAGATACGCAGTATTTT

D: .
V: TRBV5-6
size: .
J: TRBJ1-2
length: 13
CDR3: CASSLVANYGYTF
DNA: TGTGCCAGCAGCTTGGTGGCTAACTATGGCTACACCTTC

D: TRBD1
V: TRBV30
size: few
J: TRBJ1-1
length: 13
CDR3: CAWSVRTGDKAFF
DNA: TGTGCCTGGAGTGTACGGACAGGGGACAAAGCTTTCTTT

D: .
V: TRBV6-5
size: .
J: TRBJ1-6
length: 14
CDR3: CASRPSTGPSPLHF
DNA: TGTGCCAGCAGACCCTCAACGGGCCCGTCACCCCTCCACTTT

D: TRBD1
V: TRBV27
size: .
J: TRBJ2-5
length: 15
CDR3: CASSLGQGGQETQYF
DNA: TGTGCCAGCAGTTTAGGACAGGGGGGTCAAGAGACCCAGTACTTC

D: .
V: TRBV18
size: .
J: TRBJ2-5
length: 15
CDR3: CASSPPFGGGKTQYF
DNA: TGTGCCAGCTCACCACCGTTCGGCGGTGGGAAGACCCAGTACTTC

D: .
V: TRBV6-6
size: .
J: TRBJ2-5
length: 13
CDR3: CDSSPAGVETQYF
DNA: TGTGACAGCAGTCCCGCAGGGGTCGAGACCCAGTACTTC

D: TRBD2
V: TRBV23-1
size: .
J: TRBJ2-3
length: 17
CDR3: CASSQPPGLASTDTQYF
DNA: TGCGCCAGCAGTCAACCCCCGGGACTAGCTAGCACAGATACGCAGTATTTT

D: .
V: TRBV19
size: .
J: TRBJ1-6
length: 15
CDR3: CASSPRAGGNSPLHF
DNA: TGTGCCAGTAGTCCCAGGGCCGGCGGTAATTCACCCCTCCACTTT

D: TRBD1
V: TRBV29-1
size: .
J: TRBJ2-7
length: 14
CDR3: CSPFPGQGPYEQYF
DNA: TGCAGCCCCTTTCCGGGACAGGGGCCTTACGAGCAGTACTTC

D: .
V: TRBV7-2
size: .
J: TRBJ1-6
length: 12
CDR3: CASSNPNSPLHF
DNA: TGTGCCAGCAGTAACCCTAATTCACCCCTCCACTTT

D: .
V: TRBV29-1
size: few
J: TRBJ1-1
length: 13
CDR3: CSVEGRARTEAFF
DNA: TGCAGCGTTGAAGGCAGGGCCCGGACTGAAGCTTTCTTT

D: TRBD1
V: TRBV11-2
size: .
J: TRBJ1-5
length: 16
CDR3: CASSPGTAIINQPQHF
DNA: TGTGCCAGCAGCCCAGGGACAGCCATTATCAATCAGCCCCAGCATTTT

D: .
V: TRBV6-5
size: .
J: TRBJ1-6
length: 15
CDR3: CASSYQVVNNSPLHF
DNA: TGTGCCAGCAGTTACCAGGTGGTGAACAATTCACCCCTCCACTTT

D: .
V: TRBV2
size: .
J: TRBJ1-6
length: 13
CDR3: CASSEEQGSPLHF
DNA: TGTGCCAGCAGTGAAGAGCAGGGTTCACCCCTCCACTTT

D: .
V: TRBV4-1
size: .
J: TRBJ1-2
length: 16
CDR3: CASSQGNSRGAFGYTF
DNA: TGCGCCAGCAGCCAAGGGAACTCACGGGGGGCATTTGGCTACACCTTC

D: .
V: TRBV5-1
size: .
J: TRBJ1-2
length: 14
CDR3: CASSLESPSYGYTF
DNA: TGCGCCAGCAGCTTGGAAAGCCCTAGCTATGGCTACACCTTC

D: .
V: TRBV5-1
size: .
J: TRBJ1-2
length: 13
CDR3: CASSPAGQQWGTF
DNA: TGCGCCAGCAGCCCCGCAGGACAGCAATGGGGCACCTTC

D: .
V: TRBV7-2
size: .
J: TRBJ2-7
length: 12
CDR3: CASSLVGREQYF
DNA: TGTGCCAGCAGCTTAGTTGGGAGAGAGCAGTACTTC

D: TRBD1
V: TRBV15
size: few
J: TRBJ2-7
length: 15
CDR3: CATSREGTGTYEQYF
DNA: TGTGCCACCAGCAGAGAAGGGACAGGCACCTACGAGCAGTACTTC

D: .
V: TRBV30
size: .
J: TRBJ2-1
length: 15
CDR3: CAWSVPGPQVNEQFF
DNA: TGTGCCTGGAGTGTCCCGGGTCCCCAAGTGAATGAGCAGTTCTTC

D: .
V: TRBV29-1
size: few
J: TRBJ2-7
length: 13
CDR3: CSVVTGTSYEQYF
DNA: TGCAGCGTTGTAACAGGAACCTCCTACGAGCAGTACTTC